These 28 T cell receptor beta chains were all obtained from the same sample, sequenced in a study of blood T cell repertoires in COVID-19. This table comes from immunoSEQ multiplex PCR, and its TCRdb copy is limited to in-frame clones, with some not included. The sample holds approximately 300,000 clones, around 90% seen once. The sample taken for sequencing was peripheral blood. These receptor sequences come from a man between 18 and 29 years old who had recovered from COVID-19.

The chain combines TRBV5-1 with TRBJ2-7; D perhaps matches TRBD2 (5 bases). The CDR3 runs to 12 residues. Trimming removed 0 bases at V and 6 bases at J, with 7 bases between. Germline values: CDR1 SGHRS, CDR2 YFSETQ. CDR3 residues: CASSLGGVEQYF. CDR3 DNA: TGCGCCAGCAGCTTGGGGGGAGTCGAGCAGTACTTC.

The gene calls are TRBV4-1 and TRBJ1-6, with 7 bases fitting TRBD1. Germline V CDR1 and CDR2: MGHRA, YSYEKL. After removal of 4 bases from V and 5 bases from J, the junction contained 2 bases not matched to a gene. The CDR3 is 14 residues long. The CDR3 protein is CASSRGQDNSPLHF. The CDR3 DNA is TGCGCCAGCAGCCGAGGACAGGATAATTCACCCCTCCACTTT.

The chain has TRBV6-1 and TRBJ1-1, with 10 nucleotides matching TRBD1. The CDR3 runs 17 residues. V dropped 1 base and J dropped 2; count of bases not matched to a gene: 7. The germline CDR1 and CDR2 sequences are MNHNS and SASEGT. This CDR3 reads CASSEGTRQGANTEAFF. CDR3 nucleotide sequence: TGTGCCAGCAGTGAAGGAACTAGACAGGGGGCAAACACTGAAGCTTTCTTT.

The chain has TRBV30 and TRBJ2-7, with D perhaps TRBD1 (6 bases). The CDR3 is made up of 17 amino acids. Between the trimmed V and J ends, which lost 1 base and 7 bases, there was a span of 26 bases. Germline CDR1 reads GTSNPN; CDR2 reads SVGIG (reference sequence). CDR3 DNA: TGTGCCTGGAGTGGGAGCGTGACAGGAAGACTCCTCGGGGAGCAGTACTTC. It is translated as CAWSGSVTGRLLGEQYF. Using reference TRBV30 and TRBJ2-7 for the parts outside the CDR3, the full variable domain is SQTIHQWPATLVQPVGSPLSLECTVEGTSNPNLYWYRQAAGRGLQLLFYSVGIGQISSEVPQNLSASRPQDRQFILSSKKLLLSDSGFYLCAWSGSVTGRLLGEQYFGPGTRLTVT.

The chain employs TRBV5-1 and TRBJ2-6; 7 positions agree with TRBD1. The germline gives CDR1 SGHRS, CDR2 YFSETQ. V shed 3 bases, J shed 0 bases, and the junction held 12 bases outside the gene matches. The CDR3 is 19 residues long. CDR3 amino acids: CASSSGQYLVSSGANVLTF. DNA for the CDR3: TGCGCCAGCAGCTCGGGACAGTACCTTGTTTCCTCTGGGGCCAACGTCCTGACTTTC.

This sequence joins TRBV7-3 and TRBJ1-3; 7 bases agree with TRBD1. Germline V gene sequence: CDR1 SGHTA, CDR2 FQGTGA. This CDR3 has 18 residues. Losses at the gene ends were 4 bases for V and 0 bases for J; bases not matched to a gene: 12. As DNA, the CDR3 is TGTGCCAGCAGCTCCCTGCGGAGGGGGCTTTACTCTGGAAACACCATATATTTT. As protein: CASSSLRRGLYSGNTIYF.

The chain is built from TRBV24-1 and TRBJ2-1; D is perhaps TRBD1 (5 bases). CDR1 and CDR2 from the germline V gene are KGHDR and SFDVKD. Trimming stripped 3 bases from V and 11 bases from J, with 13 bases between. The CDR3 runs to 13 residues. The CDR3 DNA follows: TGTGCCACCAGTGATGGGGCAGAGATAAAGCAGTTCTTC. It translates to CATSDGAEIKQFF.

CDR3 sequence (DNA): TGTGCCAGCAGTTTGGGGCTAGCGGGGGCCAACTCTGGGGCCAACGTCCTGACTTTC. This translates into CASSLGLAGANSGANVLTF. The rearrangement joins TRBV7-6 to TRBJ2-6; 10 bases align to TRBD2. The CDR3 has 19 amino acids. The germline V gene encodes CDR1 SGHVS and CDR2 FNYEAQ. V lost 6 bases, J lost 0 bases, and 11 bases stayed unmatched.

The V and J genes are TRBV5-8 and TRBJ2-1, with D tentatively TRBD1 (5 bases). The CDR3 contains 15 residues. Germline-derived CDR1 and CDR2 are SGHTS and YDEGEE. Deletions cut 4 bases from V and 5 bases from J, with 16 bases between. Here the CDR3 reads CASSAWGRVNNEQFF. CDR3 in DNA: TGTGCCAGCAGCGCCTGGGGCCGGGTCAACAATGAGCAGTTCTTC.

The V and J genes are TRBV27 and TRBJ2-1; 10 nucleotides match TRBD2. The germline CDR1 and CDR2 sequences are MNHEY and SMNVEV (reference sequence). The CDR3 consists of 15 residues. Germline trimming cut 8 bases from V and 9 bases from J; bases unmatched to any gene: 13. As DNA, the CDR3 is TGTGCCAGCCGCCGACGAAGCGGGGGGGCTGTTGAGCAGTTCTTC. This codes for CASRRRSGGAVEQFF.

The chain carries TRBV7-9 and TRBJ1-4; 7 bases align to TRBD1. Per the germline V gene, CDR1 is SEHNR and CDR2 is FQNEAQ (reference sequence). CDR3 length: 14 residues. V shed 5 bases and J 7 bases; nucleotides not matched to a gene: 7. The DNA for the CDR3 is TGTGCCAGCAGCCTGGACAGGTCAAGTGAAAAACTGTTTTTT. The encoded protein is CASSLDRSSEKLFF.

The V gene is TRBV7-9, the J gene TRBJ2-3, with TRBD2 matching over 8 bases. This CDR3 has 17 residues. CDR1 SEHNR and CDR2 FQNEAQ come from the germline V gene (reference sequence). J was trimmed by 6 bases and V by 5 bases; bases with no gene match: 16. CDR3 DNA: TGTGCCAGCAGCGCCTCGCGATTAGGCGGGAGGTCGGATACGCAGTATTTT. This gives the protein CASSASRLGGRSDTQYF.

The V and J genes are TRBV29-1 and TRBJ1-2; D may be TRBD1 (6 bases). This CDR3 contains 13 residues. The germline V gene has CDR1 SQVTM and CDR2 ANQGSEA. V lost 7 bases and J 6 bases, leaving 18 bases between the germline ends. The CDR3 region has the DNA TGCAGCGCCGAGGGTACAGGGTCTGATGGCTACACCTTC. It codes for CSAEGTGSDGYTF.

This sequence joins TRBV5-4 and TRBJ1-3; D may be TRBD1 (5 bases). Germline V CDR1 and CDR2: SGHNT, YYREEE (reference sequence). With 0 bases removed from V and 2 bases from J, the gap between germline ends came to 15 bases. The CDR3 totals 17 residues. The CDR3 DNA reads TGTGCCAGCAGCTTGGGCGGGGGGAGTCTACCTGGAAACACCATATATTTT. The encoded protein is CASSLGGGSLPGNTIYF. The full variable domain, its missing parts supplied by reference TRBV5-4 and TRBJ1-3, is ETGVTQSPTHLIKTRGQQVTLRCSSQSGHNTVSWYQQALGQGPQFIFQYYREEENGRGNFPPRFSGLQFPNYSSELNVNALELDDSALYLCASSLGGGSLPGNTIYFGEGSWLTVV.

The chain joins TRBV5-8 to TRBJ2-1, with TRBD2 matching 7 bases. The junction had 9 bases not matched to a gene; V was cut back by 3 bases and J by 3 bases. This CDR3 is 16 amino acids long. Germline loops: CDR1 SGHTS, CDR2 YDEGEE. CDR3 sequence reads: CASSSRSSGYYNEQFF. Here the CDR3 DNA reads TGTGCCAGCAGCTCCCGGTCTAGCGGATACTACAATGAGCAGTTCTTC.

The chain recombines TRBV2 with TRBJ1-1; the D gene is possibly TRBD1 (6 bases). The CDR3 totals 16 residues. Germline V gene data show CDR1 as SNHLY and CDR2 as FYNNEI. The ends were cut back, 2 bases at V and 0 bases at J, with 13 bases in the middle. CDR3 nucleotide sequence: TGTGCCAGCAGTGAAAGACAGGACTTGGTGAACACTGAAGCTTTCTTT. This translates into CASSERQDLVNTEAFF.

This clone was counted a single time. The chain carries TRBV11-2 and TRBJ2-2; D might be TRBD1 (5 bases). The germline CDR1 and CDR2 sequences are SGHAT and FQNNGV. This CDR3 comprises 18 residues. V dropped 5 bases and J dropped 3 bases, with 22 bases sitting between them. Here the CDR3 reads CASSLGTGFGAYTGELFF. CDR3 nucleotide sequence: TGTGCCAGCAGCCTGGGCACCGGGTTTGGGGCCTACACCGGGGAGCTGTTTTTT.

A few counts support this clone. The chain links TRBV29-1 to TRBJ2-1; no definite D call. The CDR3 runs to 10 residues. In germline, CDR1 is SQVTM, CDR2 ANQGSEA. V lost 7 bases to trimming and J lost 9 bases, with 10 bases between them. The CDR3 coding sequence is TGCAGCGCCAGTGGTCGTGAGCAGTTCTTC. This translates into CSASGREQFF.

This clone appeared a few times. The J gene is TRBJ1-1, the V gene TRBV5-8; D remains ambiguous. CDR3 length: 14 amino acids. Trimming removed 5 bases at V and 1 base at J, with 12 bases between. Germline lookup yields CDR1 SGHTS and CDR2 YDEGEE. CDR3 loop: CASRHRRQNTEAFF. The CDR3 DNA sequence: TGTGCCAGCAGGCATCGTCGACAGAACACTGAAGCTTTCTTT.

This chain connects TRBV29-1 to TRBJ1-1; D gene ambiguous. The CDR3 is 13 residues long. Trimming pared 2 bases from V and 1 base from J, leaving 8 bases between. In germline, CDR1 is SQVTM, CDR2 ANQGSEA. The CDR3 nucleotides are TGCAGCGTTGAATCTCCGGGGAACACTGAAGCTTTCTTT. As protein: CSVESPGNTEAFF. The whole variable domain, filled in from reference TRBV29-1 and TRBJ1-1, reads SAVISQKPSRDICQRGTSLTIQCQVDSQVTMMFWYRQQPGQSLTLIATANQGSEATYESGFVIDKFPISRPNLTFSTLTVSNMSPEDSSIYLCSVESPGNTEAFFGQGTRLTVV.

This rearrangement joins TRBV4-1 to TRBJ2-7; 10 bases match TRBD2. The CDR3 spans 15 residues. Germline V gives CDR1 MGHRA, CDR2 YSYEKL. V dropped 1 base and J dropped 7; count of bases not matched to a gene: 7. The CDR3 bases are TGCGCCAGCAGCCAAGTAATAGCGGGAGGTTGGGAGCAGTACTTC. It yields the protein CASSQVIAGGWEQYF.

This CDR3 is CASSMVAGLNTEAFF. The CDR3 DNA reads TGTGCCAGTAGTATGGTAGCTGGGTTGAACACTGAAGCTTTCTTT. V usage is TRBV19 and J usage is TRBJ1-1; no firm D call. Germline V gene lookup returns CDR1 LNHDA and CDR2 SQIVND (reference sequence). The CDR3 runs 15 residues. V lost 3 bases to trimming and J lost 0 bases, with 11 bases between them.

This chain joins TRBV6-6 and TRBJ2-1; weak D call: TRBD1 (5 bases). V lost 10 bases to trimming and J lost 6 bases, with 13 bases between them. The germline V gene has CDR1 MNHNY and CDR2 SVGAGI (reference sequence). The CDR3 loop spans 12 amino acids. As DNA, the CDR3 is TGTGCCACCTCTGGACACACCAATGAGCAGTTCTTC. Protein: CATSGHTNEQFF.

On this clone: This CDR3 is also generated by other DNA sequences in the sample. This rearrangement joins TRBV30 to TRBJ2-1, with D unresolved. CDR1 and CDR2 (germline): GTSNPN, SVGIG (reference sequence). V lost 0 bases and J 5 bases, leaving 5 bases between the germline ends. The CDR3 covers 12 residues. Written as DNA, the CDR3 is TGTGCCTGGAGTGTTAGTGACAATGAGCAGTTCTTC. It translates to CAWSVSDNEQFF.

V gene TRBV27 combines with J gene TRBJ1-5, with TRBD1 matching 9 bases. CDR1 and CDR2 from the germline V gene are MNHEY and SMNVEV (reference sequence). The length of the CDR3 is 19 residues. With V trimmed by 2 bases and J by 0 bases, 11 bases remained unmatched. In nucleotides, the CDR3 is TGTGCCAGCAGTTTAACCGGGACAGGGAGAGTTTATAGCAATCAGCCCCAGCATTTT. Translation gives CASSLTGTGRVYSNQPQHF.

The V and J genes are TRBV4-2 and TRBJ2-3, with 7 bases matching TRBD2. The V and J ends lost 0 bases and 2 bases, in that order; junction bases with no gene match: 2. The CDR3 covers 15 residues. Germline CDR1 is LGHNA and CDR2 is YNFKEQ. The CDR3 DNA reads as TGTGCCAGCAGCCAAGAGGGGACTATCACAGATACGCAGTATTTT. Translation gives CASSQEGTITDTQYF.

The chain links TRBV2 to TRBJ1-1, with 7 bases lining up with TRBD1. Germline-derived CDR1 and CDR2 are SNHLY and FYNNEI. This CDR3 comprises 15 residues. Trimming removed 3 bases from V and 3 bases from J; junction bases left unmatched: 7. The CDR3 DNA reads as TGTGCCAGCAGTGATCGAGGGGGACAGTACACTGAAGCTTTCTTT. This gives the protein CASSDRGGQYTEAFF.

The V call is TRBV10-3, the J call TRBJ2-7; the match to TRBD1 covers 7 bases. CDR3 length equals 14 residues. V shed 6 bases and J 2 bases; nucleotides not matched to a gene: 7. Germline lookup yields CDR1 ENHRY and CDR2 SYGVKD. CDR3 DNA: TGTGCCATCAGGGAGACAGGGATGACCTACGAGCAGTACTTC. The encoded protein is CAIRETGMTYEQYF.